In this sample, the clone carrying this TCR beta chain turned up a few times. Original data processing: Amplification from reference gene primers served as the basis for estimated nucleated cell counts. Method: immunoSEQ multiplex PCR; TCRdb's copy keeps in-frame clones and lacks some. The DNA was the basis for D and trimming; V, J and clone size are from that table. The repertoire consists of 200,000 to 300,000 clones, with approximately 86% occurring once and the leading ten covering approximately 2.6%. Adults between about 18 and 95 years of age took part from 24 US areas. The data were taken from a study of blood T cell repertoires in COVID-19. The overall study: Specimens from acute and convalescent COVID-19 originated in the United States, Italy and Spain.

Per the germline V gene, CDR1 is MGHDK and CDR2 is SYGVNS. Trimming shortened V by 0 bases and J by 5 bases, and 16 bases separated the two germline ends. The CDR3 loop spans 16 amino acids. The genes are TRBV25-1 and TRBJ2-5; tentative D call: TRBD1 (5 bases). Sequencing was done on a sample of PBMCs or T cells enriched from blood (not recorded which). This clonotype was sampled from a woman between 18 and 29 years old who had recovered from COVID-19. The CDR3, as DNA: TGTGCCAGCAGTGAATACAGGGCTGAAGACGGGGAGACCCAGTACTTC. Translated: CASSEYRAEDGETQYF.